This T cell receptor beta chain was captured in a study of control samples from healthy donors and cancer patients (dated by TCRdb to 2019 to 2021). A note on this clone: Its recognized antigen is unknown. Nothing much larger sits one base from this clone, and base qualities are not available.

V is trimmed back by 5 bases and J by 6 bases, and the junction contains 9 bases that no gene match accounts for. Per the germline V gene (reference sequence), MNHEY is the CDR1 and SMNVEV is the CDR2. The CDR3 goes from the cysteine to the phenylalanine over 14 residues. This entry keeps only the CDR3 DNA: 42 bases, framed from base 1. Library preparation was by the immunoSEQ multiplex PCR assay. The source is immuneACCESS, and TCRdb retained only in-frame sequences with V and J called. Part of the clones is not carried over; for the studies checked, unresolved V genes explain less than half of this, and the remainder is unexplained. The sample has roughly 170,000 clones on record, 94% of them singletons. The ten largest clonotypes hold 1.2% to 1.5% of the sample.

Sample: blood. The chain is encoded by TRBV27 joined to TRBJ2-7; TRBD2 agrees with 8 junctional bases. The origin of this receptor is a woman aged 18-29 years in good health. The CDR3 region: CASSPGTRPSEQYF. The nucleotide sequence is TGTGCCAGCAGTCCGGGGACTAGACCTTCCGAGCAGTACTTC.